This TCR beta chain was retrieved from a study of T cells in women clearing cervical HPV infection. V shed 6 bases and J shed 3 bases, with 8 bases lying between them. The CDR3 runs 12 residues. CDR1 MDHEN and CDR2 SYDVKM come from the germline V gene. Turning to this clone: Coverage ceases 3 residues before the CDR3 finishes, and the germline J gene fills in the end.

Sequencing used immunoSEQ multiplex PCR; TCRdb keeps in-frame clones, though not all of them. The table gives tens of thousands of clones; the top ten clones make up 6% to 8.5% of it. The rearrangement uses TRBV28 and TRBJ2-5; D unresolved. This TCR was recovered from a woman between 18 and 75 years old with a cervical HPV16 infection that either progressed to CIN3+ or cleared (not recorded which). Sample: blood buffy coat. CDR3 DNA, as far as it was read: TGTGCCAGCAGCTCTCGGGAAGAGACC. Encoded protein: CASSSREET. The CDR3 in full is CASSSREETQYF.